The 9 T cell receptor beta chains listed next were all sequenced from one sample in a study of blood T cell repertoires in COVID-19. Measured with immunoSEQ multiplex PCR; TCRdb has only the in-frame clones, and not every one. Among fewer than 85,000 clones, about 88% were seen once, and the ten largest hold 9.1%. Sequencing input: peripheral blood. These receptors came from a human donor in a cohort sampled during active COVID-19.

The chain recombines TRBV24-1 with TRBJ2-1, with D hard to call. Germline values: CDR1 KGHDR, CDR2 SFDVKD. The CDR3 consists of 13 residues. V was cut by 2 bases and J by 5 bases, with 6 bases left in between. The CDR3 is CATSDSRDNEQFF. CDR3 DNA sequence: TGTGCCACCAGTGATTCACGGGACAATGAGCAGTTCTTC.

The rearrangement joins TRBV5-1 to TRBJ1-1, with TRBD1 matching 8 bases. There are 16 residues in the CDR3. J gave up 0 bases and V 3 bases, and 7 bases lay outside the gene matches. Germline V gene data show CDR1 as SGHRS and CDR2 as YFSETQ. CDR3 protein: CASSSDRAFMNTEAFF. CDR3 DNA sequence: TGCGCCAGCAGCTCGGACAGGGCATTTATGAACACTGAAGCTTTCTTT. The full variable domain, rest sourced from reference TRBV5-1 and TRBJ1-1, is KAGVTQTPRYLIKTRGQQVTLSCSPISGHRSVSWYQQTPGQGLQFLFEYFSETQRNKGNFPGRFSGRQFSNSRSEMNVSTLELGDSALYLCASSSDRAFMNTEAFFGQGTRLTVV.

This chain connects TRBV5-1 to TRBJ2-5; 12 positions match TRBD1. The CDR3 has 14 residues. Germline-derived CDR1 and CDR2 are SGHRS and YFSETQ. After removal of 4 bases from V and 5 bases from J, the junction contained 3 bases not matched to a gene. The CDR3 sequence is CASSGTGGLETQYF. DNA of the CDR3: TGCGCCAGCAGCGGGACAGGGGGCTTGGAGACCCAGTACTTC. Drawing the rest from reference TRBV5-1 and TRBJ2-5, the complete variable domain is KAGVTQTPRYLIKTRGQQVTLSCSPISGHRSVSWYQQTPGQGLQFLFEYFSETQRNKGNFPGRFSGRQFSNSRSEMNVSTLELGDSALYLCASSGTGGLETQYFGPGTRLLVL.

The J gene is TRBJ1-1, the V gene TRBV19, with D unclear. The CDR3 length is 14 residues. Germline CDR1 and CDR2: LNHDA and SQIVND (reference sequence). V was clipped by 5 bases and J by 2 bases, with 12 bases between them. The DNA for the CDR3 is TGTGCCAGTAGTCCAGTCAGGAAAAACACTGAAGCTTTCTTT. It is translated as CASSPVRKNTEAFF.

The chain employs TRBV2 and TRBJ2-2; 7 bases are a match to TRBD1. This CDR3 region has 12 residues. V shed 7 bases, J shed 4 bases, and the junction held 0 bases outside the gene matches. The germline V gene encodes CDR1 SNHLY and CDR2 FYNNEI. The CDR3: CASNRGTGELFF. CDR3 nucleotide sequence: TGTGCCAGCAACAGGGGCACCGGGGAGCTGTTTTTT.

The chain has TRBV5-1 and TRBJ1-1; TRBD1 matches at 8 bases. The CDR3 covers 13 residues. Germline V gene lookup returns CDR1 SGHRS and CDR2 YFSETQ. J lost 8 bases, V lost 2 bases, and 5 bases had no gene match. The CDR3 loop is CASSLMDRVEAFF. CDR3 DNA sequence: TGCGCCAGCAGCTTAATGGACAGGGTAGAAGCTTTCTTT.

CDR3 amino acids: CSLTSDSYNEQFF. For the CDR3, the DNA is TGCAGCTTAACCTCAGACAGCTACAATGAGCAGTTCTTC. The chain has TRBV29-1 and TRBJ2-1, with TRBD1 as a possible D gene (5 bases). The V end was cut by 8 bases, the J end by 3 bases, with 14 bases between. The CDR3 totals 13 residues. Germline V lookup: CDR1 SQVTM, CDR2 ANQGSEA.

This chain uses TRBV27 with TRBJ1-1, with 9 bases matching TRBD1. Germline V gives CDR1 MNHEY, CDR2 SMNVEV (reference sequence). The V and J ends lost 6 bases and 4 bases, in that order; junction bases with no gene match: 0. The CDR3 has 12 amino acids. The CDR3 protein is CASRTGGTEAFF. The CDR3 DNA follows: TGTGCCAGCAGGACAGGGGGCACTGAAGCTTTCTTT.

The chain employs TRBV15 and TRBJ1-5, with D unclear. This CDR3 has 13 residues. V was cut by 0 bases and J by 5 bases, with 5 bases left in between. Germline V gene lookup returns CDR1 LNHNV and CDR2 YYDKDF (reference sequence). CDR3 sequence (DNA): TGTGCCACCAGCAGAGATCAGGATCAGCCCCAGCATTTT. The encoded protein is CATSRDQDQPQHF.